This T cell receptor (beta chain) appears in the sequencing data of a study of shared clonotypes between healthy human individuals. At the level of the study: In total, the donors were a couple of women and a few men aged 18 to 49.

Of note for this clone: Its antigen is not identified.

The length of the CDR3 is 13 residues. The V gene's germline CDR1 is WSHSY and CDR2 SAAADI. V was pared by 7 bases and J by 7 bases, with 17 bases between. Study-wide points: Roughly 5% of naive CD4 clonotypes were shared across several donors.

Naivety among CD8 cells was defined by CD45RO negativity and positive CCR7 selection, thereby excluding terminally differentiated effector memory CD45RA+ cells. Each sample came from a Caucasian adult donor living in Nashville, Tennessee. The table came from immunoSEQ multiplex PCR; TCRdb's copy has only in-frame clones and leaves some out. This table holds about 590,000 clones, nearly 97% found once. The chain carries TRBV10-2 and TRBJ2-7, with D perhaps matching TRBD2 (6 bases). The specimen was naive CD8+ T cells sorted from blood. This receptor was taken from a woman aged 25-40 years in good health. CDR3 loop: CASKWGSREEQYF. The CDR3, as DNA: TGCGCCAGCAAATGGGGGTCTCGGGAGGAGCAGTACTTC.